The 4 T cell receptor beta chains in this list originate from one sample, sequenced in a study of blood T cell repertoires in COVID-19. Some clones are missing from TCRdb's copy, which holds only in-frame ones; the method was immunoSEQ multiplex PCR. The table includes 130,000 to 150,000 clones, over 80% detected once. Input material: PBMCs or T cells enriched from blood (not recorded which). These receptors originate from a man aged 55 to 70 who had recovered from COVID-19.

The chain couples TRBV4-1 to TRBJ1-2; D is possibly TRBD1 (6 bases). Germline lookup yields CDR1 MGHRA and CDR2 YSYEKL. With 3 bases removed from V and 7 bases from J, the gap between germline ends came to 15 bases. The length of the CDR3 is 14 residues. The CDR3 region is CASSQQGTSAGYTF. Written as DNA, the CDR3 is TGCGCCAGCAGCCAGCAGGGGACGTCGGCTGGCTACACCTTC.

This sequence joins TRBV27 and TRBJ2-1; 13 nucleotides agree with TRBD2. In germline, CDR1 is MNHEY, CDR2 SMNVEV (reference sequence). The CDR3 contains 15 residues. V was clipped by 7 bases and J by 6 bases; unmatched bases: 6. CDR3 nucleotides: TGTGCCAGCAACCGGGGACTAGCGGGATTCAATGAGCAGTTCTTC. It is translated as CASNRGLAGFNEQFF.

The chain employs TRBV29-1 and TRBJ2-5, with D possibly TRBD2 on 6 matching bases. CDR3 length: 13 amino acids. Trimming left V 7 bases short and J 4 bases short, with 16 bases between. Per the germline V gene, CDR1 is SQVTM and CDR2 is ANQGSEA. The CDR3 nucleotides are TGCAGCGCGGCGCCCGGGAGCGCAGAGACCCAGTACTTC. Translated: CSAAPGSAETQYF.

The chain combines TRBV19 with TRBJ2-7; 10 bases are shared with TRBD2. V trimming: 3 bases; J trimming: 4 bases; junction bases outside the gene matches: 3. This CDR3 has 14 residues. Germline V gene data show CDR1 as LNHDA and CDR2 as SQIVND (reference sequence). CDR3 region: CASSMASGSYEQYF. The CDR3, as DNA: TGTGCCAGTAGTATGGCTAGCGGGAGTTACGAGCAGTACTTC.